A selection of T cell receptor beta chains follows, all from one sample in a study of regulatory T cells in long-lasting Graves disease. MiXCR was run by TCRdb on the multiplex PCR reads, yielding one entry per CDR3 protein. The data show roughly 560,000 distinct CDR3 sequences, with around 12% seen just once and 8% to 10% held by the top ten. These same data were also listed under a study on T cells in Graves' hyperthyroidism and ophthalmopathy.

Sequenced here: peripheral blood mononuclear cells (PBMCs), sampled at new diagnosis, from a patient treated with antithyroid drugs. The receptors originated from a young woman with Graves disease. Each CDR3 is given with its conserved first and last residue. D genes are given only for firm matches. Size is stated for part of the rows, as once, few or many counts, or as a class when the clone is expanded.

v_call: TRBV28
clone_size: many
j_call: TRBJ2-1
d_call: TRBD2
cdr3_nt: TGTGCCAGCAGCCTAAAAGTGGGCGGGAGGTTATTACAGTTCTTC
cdr3_aa: CASSLKVGGRLLQFF

v_call: TRBV9
clone_size: .
j_call: TRBJ2-7
d_call: TRBD1
cdr3_nt: TGTGCCAGCAGCGTAGGTGGGACAGTGGCCTACGAGCAGTACTTC
cdr3_aa: CASSVGGTVAYEQYF

v_call: TRBV4-3
clone_size: few
j_call: TRBJ2-1
d_call: .
cdr3_nt: TGCGCCAGCAGCCGAGACCCGAGTCGGGGTTGGGAGCAGTTCTTC
cdr3_aa: CASSRDPSRGWEQFF

v_call: TRBV7-9
clone_size: few
j_call: TRBJ1-2
d_call: TRBD1
cdr3_nt: TGTGCCAGCAGCTTATCGACAGGGGCGTCCTATGGCTACACCTTC
cdr3_aa: CASSLSTGASYGYTF

v_call: TRBV19
clone_size: few
j_call: TRBJ2-3
d_call: .
cdr3_nt: TGTGCCAGTAGGTCCAGAGGGGGTGCTAGCACAGATACGCAGTATTTT
cdr3_aa: CASRSRGGASTDTQYF

v_call: TRBV12-3/TRBV12-4
clone_size: many
j_call: TRBJ2-7
d_call: TRBD1
cdr3_nt: TGTGCCAGCAGTTCACAGGACAGGGGAAACTACGAGCAGTACTTC
cdr3_aa: CASSSQDRGNYEQYF

v_call: TRBV7-9
clone_size: many
j_call: TRBJ1-1
d_call: .
cdr3_nt: TGTGCCAGCAGCTTAGTCCAAACAGGCTCCGAAGCTTTCTTT
cdr3_aa: CASSLVQTGSEAFF

v_call: TRBV4-3
clone_size: .
j_call: TRBJ1-3
d_call: .
cdr3_nt: TGCGCCAGCAGCCAAGAATACGTAGAGGAGCTCTCTGGAAACACCATATATTTT
cdr3_aa: CASSQEYVEELSGNTIYF

v_call: TRBV7-9
clone_size: many
j_call: TRBJ2-7
d_call: .
cdr3_nt: TGTGCCAGCAGCCAGTCGAGTGGACGCCAGGAGCAGTACTTC
cdr3_aa: CASSQSSGRQEQYF

v_call: TRBV10-3
clone_size: .
j_call: TRBJ2-7
d_call: TRBD2
cdr3_nt: TGTGCCATCAGTGAGTCGTCTAGCGGGAGTCAAACCTACGAGCAGTACTTC
cdr3_aa: CAISESSSGSQTYEQYF

v_call: TRBV2
clone_size: many
j_call: TRBJ2-1
d_call: .
cdr3_nt: TGTGCCACCCGCCGGGACAAAGGCAATGAGCAGTTCTTC
cdr3_aa: CATRRDKGNEQFF

v_call: TRBV4-2
clone_size: .
j_call: TRBJ2-1
d_call: .
cdr3_nt: TGTGCCAGCAGCCAAGCGGCAGGACAGACCTCCTACAATGAGCAGTTCTTC
cdr3_aa: CASSQAAGQTSYNEQFF

v_call: TRBV5-6
clone_size: few
j_call: TRBJ2-3
d_call: TRBD2
cdr3_nt: TGTGCCAGCAGCTTGGTGCGGGAGGGAGGAGATACGCAGTATTTT
cdr3_aa: CASSLVREGGDTQYF

v_call: TRBV20-1
clone_size: many
j_call: TRBJ1-4
d_call: TRBD1
cdr3_nt: TGCAGTGCTCGACAGGGGCGAAAACTGTTTTTT
cdr3_aa: CSARQGRKLFF

v_call: TRBV18
clone_size: many
j_call: TRBJ1-1
d_call: TRBD1
cdr3_nt: TGTGCCAGCTCACGGACAGGGGGCTTGACTGAAGCTTTCTTT
cdr3_aa: CASSRTGGLTEAFF

v_call: TRBV20-1
clone_size: few
j_call: TRBJ1-2
d_call: .
cdr3_nt: TGCAGTGCTAGACCTCGGGTATTGAATGGCTACACCTTC
cdr3_aa: CSARPRVLNGYTF

v_call: TRBV30
clone_size: many
j_call: TRBJ1-2
d_call: .
cdr3_nt: TGTGCCTGGAGTGTCCGGGGGGGTGTGGGCTACACCTTC
cdr3_aa: CAWSVRGGVGYTF

v_call: TRBV18
clone_size: many
j_call: TRBJ2-1
d_call: .
cdr3_nt: TGTGCCAGCTCACCCACAGCTTACAATGAGCAGTTCTTC
cdr3_aa: CASSPTAYNEQFF

v_call: TRBV30
clone_size: many
j_call: TRBJ2-5
d_call: .
cdr3_nt: TGTGCCTGGAGTGAGGGGTTAGGGGAGACCCAGTACTTC
cdr3_aa: CAWSEGLGETQYF

v_call: TRBV2
clone_size: many
j_call: TRBJ1-1
d_call: .
cdr3_nt: TGTGCCAGCAGTGAAGCCTGGGGGGGCACTGAAGCTTTCTTT
cdr3_aa: CASSEAWGGTEAFF

v_call: TRBV4-3
clone_size: many
j_call: TRBJ2-5
d_call: .
cdr3_nt: TGCGCCAGCAGCCAACAGGGGAGTGAGACCCAGTACTTC
cdr3_aa: CASSQQGSETQYF

v_call: TRBV19
clone_size: few
j_call: TRBJ2-2
d_call: TRBD2
cdr3_nt: TGTGCCAGTAGTTCGAGAACTAGCGGGAGGGCCACCGGGGAGCTGTTTTTT
cdr3_aa: CASSSRTSGRATGELFF

v_call: TRBV7-9
clone_size: many
j_call: TRBJ1-4
d_call: .
cdr3_nt: TGTGCCAGCAGCGGAGGGAGAAATGAAAAACTGTTTTTT
cdr3_aa: CASSGGRNEKLFF

v_call: TRBV20-1
clone_size: many
j_call: TRBJ1-5
d_call: .
cdr3_nt: TGCAGTGCTAGAGATGGAGTGGAGAATCAGCCCCAGCATTTT
cdr3_aa: CSARDGVENQPQHF

v_call: TRBV7-9
clone_size: few
j_call: TRBJ2-7
d_call: .
cdr3_nt: TGTGCCAGCAGCTTAGGGACCAGCGGATTTTTTTCCTACGAGCAGTACTTC
cdr3_aa: CASSLGTSGFFSYEQYF

v_call: TRBV14
clone_size: many
j_call: TRBJ2-7
d_call: TRBD1
cdr3_nt: TGTGCCAGCAGCCACCCCACAGGGGGACCCTACGAGCAGTACTTC
cdr3_aa: CASSHPTGGPYEQYF

v_call: TRBV7-9
clone_size: many
j_call: TRBJ2-7
d_call: .
cdr3_nt: TGTGCCAGCAGCTTAACGCCGGAAACGGGGGAGCAGTACTTC
cdr3_aa: CASSLTPETGEQYF

v_call: TRBV19
clone_size: few
j_call: TRBJ2-7
d_call: TRBD2
cdr3_nt: TGTGCCAGTAGCTATAGAGCGGTGCGGGAGGGACCCTACGAGCAGTACTTC
cdr3_aa: CASSYRAVREGPYEQYF

v_call: TRBV28
clone_size: many
j_call: TRBJ2-2
d_call: .
cdr3_nt: TGTGCCAGCAGTTTGTCGTGGGGGAACACCGGGGAGCTGTTTTTT
cdr3_aa: CASSLSWGNTGELFF

v_call: TRBV2
clone_size: many
j_call: TRBJ2-5
d_call: TRBD2
cdr3_nt: TGTGCCAGCAGTGAATCGACTAGCGGGAGGTATTATCAAGAGACCCAGTACTTC
cdr3_aa: CASSESTSGRYYQETQYF

v_call: TRBV20-1
clone_size: .
j_call: TRBJ1-4
d_call: .
cdr3_nt: TGCAGTGCTAGAGGCTTGGACAGCCTTAATGAAAAACTGTTTTTT
cdr3_aa: CSARGLDSLNEKLFF

v_call: TRBV6-2/TRBV6-3
clone_size: many
j_call: TRBJ1-1
d_call: .
cdr3_nt: TGTGCCAGCACCCTAGGAGGGGCAGTCTGGACTGAAGCTTTCTTT
cdr3_aa: CASTLGGAVWTEAFF

v_call: TRBV5-6
clone_size: many
j_call: TRBJ1-6
d_call: .
cdr3_nt: TGTGCCAGCCGGAAACAGGTCGGGGATTCACCCCTCCACTTT
cdr3_aa: CASRKQVGDSPLHF

v_call: TRBV30
clone_size: many
j_call: TRBJ1-1
d_call: .
cdr3_nt: TGTGCCTGGAGCCAAAGGAATCGGGGGAACACTGAAGCTTTCTTT
cdr3_aa: CAWSQRNRGNTEAFF

v_call: TRBV18
clone_size: .
j_call: TRBJ2-2
d_call: .
cdr3_nt: TGTGCCAGCTCACAAGGGGGGACAGCGAACACCGGGGAGCTGTTTTTT
cdr3_aa: CASSQGGTANTGELFF

v_call: TRBV20-1
clone_size: many
j_call: TRBJ1-2
d_call: .
cdr3_nt: TGCAGTGCACGGACCCTATCGGCTGGCTACACCTTC
cdr3_aa: CSARTLSAGYTF

v_call: TRBV14
clone_size: many
j_call: TRBJ2-4
d_call: TRBD1
cdr3_nt: TGTGCCAGCAGCCAAGGGGGACAGGGGGTCCCCATTCAGTACTTC
cdr3_aa: CASSQGGQGVPIQYF

v_call: TRBV3-1
clone_size: few
j_call: TRBJ1-3
d_call: .
cdr3_nt: TGTGCCAGCAGCCAAGTGCGGGGGAGGAAGGGAGGAAACACCATATATTTT
cdr3_aa: CASSQVRGRKGGNTIYF

v_call: TRBV2
clone_size: .
j_call: TRBJ2-5
d_call: TRBD2
cdr3_nt: TGTGCCAGCAGCATATTAGCGGGAGGCCTCCAAGAGACCCAGTACTTC
cdr3_aa: CASSILAGGLQETQYF

v_call: TRBV12-5
clone_size: .
j_call: TRBJ2-7
d_call: TRBD2
cdr3_nt: TGTGCTAGTGGTTTCGAAGCGGGGGAAGTCCCGCGGGAGCAGTACTTC
cdr3_aa: CASGFEAGEVPREQYF

v_call: TRBV7-6
clone_size: few
j_call: TRBJ2-1
d_call: TRBD2
cdr3_nt: TGTGCCAGCAGCTTAGGGCGCCTAGCGGGATCTTACAATGAGCAGTTCTTC
cdr3_aa: CASSLGRLAGSYNEQFF

v_call: TRBV4-1
clone_size: .
j_call: TRBJ2-7
d_call: .
cdr3_nt: TGCGCCAGCAGCCAAGAGGTCAGGGAAGGGTACGAGCAGTACTTC
cdr3_aa: CASSQEVREGYEQYF

v_call: TRBV27
clone_size: many
j_call: TRBJ2-1
d_call: TRBD2
cdr3_nt: TGTGCCAGCACCCCTGCGGGAGCCTACAATGAGCAGTTCTTC
cdr3_aa: CASTPAGAYNEQFF

v_call: TRBV5-1
clone_size: few
j_call: TRBJ2-5
d_call: .
cdr3_nt: TGCGCCAGCAGCCCGTTCACGGTAAACCAAGAGACCCAGTACTTC
cdr3_aa: CASSPFTVNQETQYF

v_call: TRBV24-1
clone_size: many
j_call: TRBJ2-5
d_call: TRBD1
cdr3_nt: TGTGCCACCAGTGATCCAGGACAGGTCTACCCACGCAGAGAGACCCAGTACTTC
cdr3_aa: CATSDPGQVYPRRETQYF

v_call: TRBV4-3
clone_size: few
j_call: TRBJ2-2
d_call: .
cdr3_nt: TGCGCCAGCAGCCGCCAGAGCGTATTGTCTGGGGAGCTGTTTTTT
cdr3_aa: CASSRQSVLSGELFF

v_call: TRBV12-3/TRBV12-4
clone_size: many
j_call: TRBJ2-5
d_call: TRBD1
cdr3_nt: TGTGCCAGCAGAAGGGACAGTTACCAAGAGACCCAGTACTTC
cdr3_aa: CASRRDSYQETQYF

v_call: TRBV28
clone_size: .
j_call: TRBJ2-1
d_call: TRBD2
cdr3_nt: TGTGCCAGCAGCAGAGGATCGGGCGGGAGGGCGTACAATGAGCAGTTCTTC
cdr3_aa: CASSRGSGGRAYNEQFF